What follows are 13 T cell receptor beta chains derived from one specimen sequenced in a study of identical twins. MiXCR, run by TCRdb on the 5' RACE reads, gives a single entry per CDR3 protein. The sample consists of a few hundred thousand distinct CDR3 sequences, approximately 8.8% of them appearing once. Material for sequencing was naive T cells sorted from blood. Receptors originate from a woman aged 45-65 years in good health.

The CDR3 coding sequence is TGTGCCAGCAGCACCTCCTTTGACAGGGGCGATAGCTACACCTTC. Amino acid sequence: CASSTSFDRGDSYTF. This chain uses TRBV11-2 with TRBJ1-2; 8 bases map to TRBD1. Looked up from germline, CDR1 is SGHAT and CDR2 is FQNNGV. V trimming: 5 bases; J trimming: 9 bases; junction bases outside the gene matches: 14. The CDR3 contains 15 residues.

The sample holds a few counts of this clonotype. The chain couples TRBV12-3 or TRBV12-4 to TRBJ2-1, with TRBD1 identical over 7 bases. Unmatched junction bases numbered 3, after V lost 5 bases and J lost 8 bases. The CDR3 covers 12 residues. DNA of the CDR3: TGTGCCAGCAGTACAGGGGACCATGAGCAGTTCTTC. It is translated as CASSTGDHEQFF.

This clonotype was observed a few times. The genes are TRBV20-1 and TRBJ2-5, with D perhaps TRBD1 (5 bases). CDR3 length: 12 residues. The germline V and J ends were trimmed by 3 bases and 5 bases, with 10 bases remaining between them. The germline V gene encodes CDR1 DFQATT and CDR2 SNEGSKA (reference sequence). As DNA, the CDR3 is TGCAGTGCTAGCAGGGCCGGGGAGACCCAGTACTTC. Protein: CSASRAGETQYF.

The chain employs TRBV29-1 and TRBJ2-5; 15 bases line up with TRBD2. CDR3 size: 15 residues. V was clipped by 0 bases and J by 4 bases; unmatched bases: 0. Germline CDR1 is SQVTM and CDR2 is ANQGSEA. The CDR3 bases are TGCAGCGTTGAAGAGGGACTAGCGGGAGGAGAGACCCAGTACTTC. Translating gives CSVEEGLAGGETQYF.

In its sample, this clonotype was seen many times. J is TRBJ2-2 and V is TRBV20-1; possible D gene TRBD1, 6 bases. Germline CDR1 DFQATT, CDR2 SNEGSKA (reference sequence). The CDR3 is made up of 15 amino acids. V was pared by 6 bases and J by 1 base, with 15 bases between. CDR3 nucleotides: TGCAGTGCAAAACCATTGGACAGGAACACCGGGGAGCTGTTTTTT. This translates into CSAKPLDRNTGELFF.

This clonotype was counted between two and nine times. The rearrangement links TRBV7-9 to TRBJ2-7; no clear D. The CDR3 runs 13 residues. Germline values: CDR1 SEHNR, CDR2 FQNEAQ (reference sequence). The V end was cut by 3 bases, the J end by 2 bases, with 8 bases between. CDR3 in DNA: TGTGCCAGCAGCTTCGGACCTGCCTACGAGCAGTACGTC. This sequence encodes CASSFGPAYEQYV.

This clonotype has at least ten counts. The rearrangement joins TRBV25-1 to TRBJ2-3; D is unclear. V was shortened by 6 bases and J by 2 bases, with 6 bases between the two germline ends. CDR3 length equals 12 residues. Per the germline V gene, CDR1 is MGHDK and CDR2 is SYGVNS. The CDR3 spells CASRQVTDTQYF. As DNA, the CDR3 is TGTGCCAGCAGGCAGGTCACAGATACGCAGTATTTT.

This clonotype has only a few counts. The CDR3 loop reads CASSWTGGEKLFF. Written as DNA, the CDR3 is TGTGCCAGCAGTTGGACAGGTGGGGAAAAACTGTTTTTT. The chain combines TRBV7-9 with TRBJ1-4; TRBD1 matches at 7 bases. From germline, CDR1 is SEHNR and CDR2 FQNEAQ (reference sequence). V lost 6 bases and J lost 8; bases outside the gene matches: 6. The CDR3 contains 13 residues.

This clonotype was counted ten times or more. This chain links TRBV12-3 or TRBV12-4 with TRBJ2-2; D uncertain. The CDR3 covers 13 residues. Trimming pared 5 bases from V and 3 bases from J, leaving 7 bases between. The CDR3 region is CASSIRDTGELFF. The CDR3 DNA is TGTGCCAGCAGTATTCGGGACACCGGGGAGCTGTTTTTT.

There are a few counts of this clonotype. The chain carries TRBV20-1 and TRBJ1-5, with a possible D match to TRBD1 (5 bases). Germline V gene data show CDR1 as DFQATT and CDR2 as SNEGSKA (reference sequence). The CDR3 length is 15 residues. Trimming stripped 0 bases from V and 3 bases from J, with 12 bases between. Written as DNA, the CDR3 is TGCAGTGCTAGAGAGGGAGGGGCCGCCAATCAGCCCCAGCATTTT. Encoded protein: CSAREGGAANQPQHF.

This clonotype showed up just a few times. The rearrangement uses TRBV10-3 and TRBJ1-3, with 8 positions matching TRBD1. The length of the CDR3 is 12 residues. CDR1 and CDR2 from the germline V gene are ENHRY and SYGVKD. V lost 10 bases, J lost 4 bases, and 3 bases stayed unmatched. The CDR3: CATQGAGNTIYF. For the CDR3, the DNA is TGTGCCACTCAGGGGGCAGGAAACACCATATATTTT.

V and J are TRBV6-5 and TRBJ1-1; possible D gene TRBD1, 6 bases. The CDR3 is made up of 15 amino acids. V lost 1 base to trimming and J lost 4 bases, with 13 bases between them. Germline V gene lookup returns CDR1 MNHEY and CDR2 SVGAGI. The CDR3 spells CASSYFRGGGTEAFF. For the CDR3, the DNA is TGTGCCAGCAGTTACTTCAGGGGCGGGGGCACTGAAGCTTTCTTT.

The chain has TRBV27 and TRBJ2-1; D gene ambiguous. V dropped 1 base and J dropped 1 base, with 14 bases sitting between them. This CDR3 region has 17 residues. Germline V CDR1 and CDR2: MNHEY, SMNVEV (reference sequence). The CDR3 DNA sequence: TGTGCCAGCAGTTTATACCGGACCCAGAGGTCCTACAATGAGCAGTTCTTC. Protein product: CASSLYRTQRSYNEQFF.